A single sample gave rise to the 7 T cell receptor beta chains below, sequenced in a study of OX40 agonist ivuxolimab in advanced cancers. TCRdb keeps only in-frame clones here, not all; method: immunoSEQ multiplex PCR. The data contain tens of thousands of clones, about four fifths of them singletons. The material was CD4+ or CD8+ T cells sorted from blood, obtained in a trial of the OX40 agonist ivuxolimab. The receptors here all came from an adult with an advanced solid tumor such as melanoma, head and neck, liver or kidney cancer.

This chain joins TRBV5-1 and TRBJ2-3; D is perhaps TRBD2 (5 bases). The CDR3 sequence is 15 residues long. Trimming removed 0 bases from V and 1 base from J, with 9 bases in between. CDR1 SGHRS and CDR2 YFSETQ come from the germline V gene. CDR3 coding DNA: TGCGCCAGCAGCTTGGGGGCGGGCCGCACAGATACGCAGTATTTT. Encoded protein: CASSLGAGRTDTQYF.

This chain joins TRBV27 and TRBJ2-1, with 8 bases matching TRBD2. This CDR3 spans 14 amino acids. Germline CDR1 reads MNHEY; CDR2 reads SMNVEV (reference sequence). V shed 6 bases and J 9 bases; nucleotides not matched to a gene: 10. The CDR3 sequence: CASRGTSWVSEQFF. CDR3 nucleotides: TGTGCCAGCAGGGGGACTAGTTGGGTGAGTGAGCAGTTCTTC.

This chain connects TRBV4-1 to TRBJ2-3; D may be TRBD2 (5 bases). The germline V gene has CDR1 MGHRA and CDR2 YSYEKL. This CDR3 spans 15 amino acids. Trimming shortened V by 1 base and J by 1 base, and 9 bases separated the two germline ends. CDR3 loop: CASSQVAGGTDTQYF. The CDR3 nucleotides are TGCGCCAGCAGCCAAGTGGCGGGCGGCACAGATACGCAGTATTTT.

The rearrangement joins TRBV15 to TRBJ2-2, with 8 bases that match TRBD2. Trimming cost V 4 bases and J 5 bases; bases outside gene matches: 12. The germline V gene has CDR1 LNHNV and CDR2 YYDKDF (reference sequence). The CDR3 runs 17 residues. The DNA of the CDR3 is TGTGCCACCAGCACGGATGGGGGAGCGGGAGAGACCGGGGAGCTGTTTTTT. Protein product: CATSTDGGAGETGELFF.

Note on this clone: Distinct nucleotide sequences in the sample also encode this CDR3. The CDR3 nucleotides are TGTGCCAGCAGCTTAAATAGGGAAGGTCAGCCCCAGCATTTT. This translates into CASSLNREGQPQHF. The J gene is TRBJ1-5, the V gene TRBV7-2; no firm D call. With 2 bases removed from V and 6 bases from J, the gap between germline ends came to 11 bases. The CDR3 sequence is 14 residues long. Germline CDR1 reads SGHTA; CDR2 reads FQGNSA. Full variable domain (outside the CDR3, taken from reference TRBV7-2 and TRBJ1-5): GAGVSQSPSNKVTEKGKDVELRCDPISGHTALYWYRQSLGQGLEFLIYFQGNSAPDKSGLPSDRFSAERTGGSVSTLTIQRTQQEDSAVYLCASSLNREGQPQHFGDGTRLSIL.

The chain combines TRBV5-1 with TRBJ1-4, with 7 bases identical to TRBD1. V gave up 2 bases and J gave up 8 bases; unmatched junction bases: 12. From germline, CDR1 is SGHRS and CDR2 YFSETQ. The CDR3 runs to 16 residues. CDR3 sequence: CASSFGQESRLEKLFF. CDR3 nucleotides: TGCGCCAGCAGCTTTGGACAGGAAAGTCGTTTGGAAAAACTGTTTTTT.

The rearrangement links TRBV4-1 to TRBJ2-3; 8 bases match TRBD2. The CDR3 length is 18 residues. With 5 bases clipped from V and 1 base from J, the junction kept 14 bases outside the gene matches. Germline V gene data show CDR1 as MGHRA and CDR2 as YSYEKL. This chain's CDR3 is CASSILAGQGLGTDTQYF. The DNA for the CDR3 is TGCGCCAGCAGCATTCTAGCGGGTCAAGGATTGGGCACAGATACGCAGTATTTT.